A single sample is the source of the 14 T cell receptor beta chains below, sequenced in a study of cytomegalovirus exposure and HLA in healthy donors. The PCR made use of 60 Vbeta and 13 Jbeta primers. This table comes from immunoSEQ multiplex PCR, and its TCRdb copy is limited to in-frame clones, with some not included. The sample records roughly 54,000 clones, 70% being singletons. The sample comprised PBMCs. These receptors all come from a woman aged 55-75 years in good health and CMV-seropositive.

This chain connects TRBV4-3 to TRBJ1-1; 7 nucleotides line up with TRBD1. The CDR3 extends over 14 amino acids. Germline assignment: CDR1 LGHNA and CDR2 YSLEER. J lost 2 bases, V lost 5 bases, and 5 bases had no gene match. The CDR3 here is CASSDRDRNTEAFF. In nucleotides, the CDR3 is TGCGCCAGCAGCGACCGGGACAGAAACACTGAAGCTTTCTTT.

CDR3 DNA: TGTGCCAGCAATCAACTAGGCACAGGGGGCACTGAAGCTTTCTTT. Protein sequence: CASNQLGTGGTEAFF. V and J are TRBV6-1 and TRBJ1-1; 8 positions agree with TRBD1. V lost 7 bases to trimming and J lost 4 bases; unmatched junction nucleotides: 11. This CDR3 spans 15 amino acids. Per the germline V gene, CDR1 is MNHNS and CDR2 is SASEGT.

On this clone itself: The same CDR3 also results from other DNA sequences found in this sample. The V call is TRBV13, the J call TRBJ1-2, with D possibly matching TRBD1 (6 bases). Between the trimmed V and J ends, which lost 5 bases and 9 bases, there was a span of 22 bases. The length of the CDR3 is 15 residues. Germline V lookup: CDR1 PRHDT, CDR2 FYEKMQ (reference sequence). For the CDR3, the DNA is TGTGCCAGCAGCGGGCCGACAGGATCACCGGGTCGCTACACCTTC. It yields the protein CASSGPTGSPGRYTF. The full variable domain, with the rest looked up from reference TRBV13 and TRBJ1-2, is AAGVIQSPRHLIKEKRETATLKCYPIPRHDTVYWYQQGPGQDPQFLISFYEKMQSDKGSIPDRFSAQQFSDYHSELNMSSLELGDSALYFCASSGPTGSPGRYTFGSGTRLTVV.

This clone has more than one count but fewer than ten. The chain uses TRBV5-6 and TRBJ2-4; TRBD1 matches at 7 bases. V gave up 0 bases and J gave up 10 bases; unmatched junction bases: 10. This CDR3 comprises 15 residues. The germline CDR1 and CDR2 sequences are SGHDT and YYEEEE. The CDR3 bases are TGTGCCAGCAGCTTGGGGGGTCAGGGGGTAGGGATTCAGTACTTC. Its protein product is CASSLGGQGVGIQYF.

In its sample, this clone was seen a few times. CDR3 bases: TGTGCCAGCAGCTCTAAGGACAGTATACTAAACACCATATATTTT. Its translation is CASSSKDSILNTIYF. This chain uses TRBV5-6 with TRBJ1-3; maybe TRBD1 (6 bases). This CDR3 is 15 amino acids long. Trimming removed 3 bases from V and 6 bases from J, with 16 bases in between. CDR1 and CDR2 from the germline V gene are SGHDT and YYEEEE. Drawing the rest from reference TRBV5-6 and TRBJ1-3, the complete variable domain is DAGVTQSPTHLIKTRGQQVTLRCSPKSGHDTVSWYQQALGQGPQFIFQYYEEEERQRGNFPDRFSGHQFPNYSSELNVNALLLGDSALYLCASSSKDSILNTIYFGEGSWLTVV.

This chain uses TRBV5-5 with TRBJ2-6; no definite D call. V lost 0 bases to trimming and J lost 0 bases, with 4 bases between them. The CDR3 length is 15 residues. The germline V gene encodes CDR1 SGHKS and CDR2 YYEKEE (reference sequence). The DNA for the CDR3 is TGTGCCAGCAGCTTGGTCCTCTCTGGGGCCAACGTCCTGACTTTC. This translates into CASSLVLSGANVLTF.

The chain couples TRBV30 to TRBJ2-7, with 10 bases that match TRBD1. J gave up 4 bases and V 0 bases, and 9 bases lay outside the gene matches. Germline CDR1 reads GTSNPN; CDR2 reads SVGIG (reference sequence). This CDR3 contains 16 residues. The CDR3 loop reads CAWSVDWDRGRYEQYF. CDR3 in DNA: TGTGCCTGGAGTGTTGACTGGGACAGGGGAAGGTACGAGCAGTACTTC.

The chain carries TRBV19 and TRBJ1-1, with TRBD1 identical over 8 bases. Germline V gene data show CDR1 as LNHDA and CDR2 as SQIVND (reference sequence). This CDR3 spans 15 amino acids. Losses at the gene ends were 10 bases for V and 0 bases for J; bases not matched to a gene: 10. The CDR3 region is CATREPDRVNTEAFF. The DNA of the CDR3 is TGTGCCACTAGAGAGCCGGACAGGGTGAACACTGAAGCTTTCTTT.

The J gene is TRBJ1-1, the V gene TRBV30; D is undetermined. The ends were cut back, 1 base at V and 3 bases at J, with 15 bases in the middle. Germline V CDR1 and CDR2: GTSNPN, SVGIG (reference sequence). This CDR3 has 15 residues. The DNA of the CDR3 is TGTGCCTGGAGTGCTCCGACCCCGGAGTACACTGAAGCTTTCTTT. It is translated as CAWSAPTPEYTEAFF.

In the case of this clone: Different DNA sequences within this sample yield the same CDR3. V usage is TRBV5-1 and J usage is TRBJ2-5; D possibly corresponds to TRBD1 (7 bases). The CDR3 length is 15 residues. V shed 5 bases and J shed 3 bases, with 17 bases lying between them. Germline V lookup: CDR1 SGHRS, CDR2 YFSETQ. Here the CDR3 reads CASRIQGGGEETQYF. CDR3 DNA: TGCGCCAGCAGAATCCAGGGGGGCGGTGAAGAGACCCAGTACTTC.

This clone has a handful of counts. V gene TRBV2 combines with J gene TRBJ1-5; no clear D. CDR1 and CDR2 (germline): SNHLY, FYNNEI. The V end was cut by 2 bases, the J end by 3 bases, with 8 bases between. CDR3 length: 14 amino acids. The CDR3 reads CASSERLLNQPQHF. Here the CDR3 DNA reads TGTGCCAGCAGTGAACGACTCCTCAATCAGCCCCAGCATTTT.

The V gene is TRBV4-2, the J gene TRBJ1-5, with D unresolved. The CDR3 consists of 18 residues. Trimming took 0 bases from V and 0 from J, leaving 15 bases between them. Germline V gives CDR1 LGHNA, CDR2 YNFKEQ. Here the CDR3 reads CASSQDLAAAYSNQPQHF. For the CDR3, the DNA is TGTGCCAGCAGCCAAGATCTAGCAGCAGCTTATAGCAATCAGCCCCAGCATTTT.

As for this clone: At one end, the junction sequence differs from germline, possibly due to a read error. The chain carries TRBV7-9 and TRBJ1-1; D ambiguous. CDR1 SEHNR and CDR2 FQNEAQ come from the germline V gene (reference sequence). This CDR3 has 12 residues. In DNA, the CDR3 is TGTTCCAGCAGCTTTTCGGACACTGAAGCTTTCTTT. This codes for CSSSFSDTEAFF.

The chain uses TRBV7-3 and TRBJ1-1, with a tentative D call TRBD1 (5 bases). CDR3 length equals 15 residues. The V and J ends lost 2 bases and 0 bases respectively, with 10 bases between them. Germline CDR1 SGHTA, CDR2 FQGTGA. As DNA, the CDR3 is TGTGCCAGCAGCTTATGGGAGGGGATGAACACTGAAGCTTTCTTT. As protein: CASSLWEGMNTEAFF.